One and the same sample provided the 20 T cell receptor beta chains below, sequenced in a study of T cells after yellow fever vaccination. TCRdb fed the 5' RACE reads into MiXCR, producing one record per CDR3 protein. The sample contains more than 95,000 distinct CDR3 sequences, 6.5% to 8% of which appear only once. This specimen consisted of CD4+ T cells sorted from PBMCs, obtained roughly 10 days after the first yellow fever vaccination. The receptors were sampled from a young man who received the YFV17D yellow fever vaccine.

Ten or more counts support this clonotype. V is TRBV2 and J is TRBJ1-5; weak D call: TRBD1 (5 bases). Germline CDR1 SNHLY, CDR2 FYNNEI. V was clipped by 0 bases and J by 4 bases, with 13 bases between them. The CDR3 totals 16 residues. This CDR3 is CASSEAPGTANQPQHF. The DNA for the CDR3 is TGTGCCAGCAGTGAAGCCCCAGGGACCGCTAATCAGCCCCAGCATTTT.

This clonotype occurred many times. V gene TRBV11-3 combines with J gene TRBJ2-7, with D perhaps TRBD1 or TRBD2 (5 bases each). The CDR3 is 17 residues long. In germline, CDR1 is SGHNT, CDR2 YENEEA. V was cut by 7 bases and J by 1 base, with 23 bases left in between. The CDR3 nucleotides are TGTGCCAGCAACGGTGCAGGACGGGGCCGGCCGTCCTACGAGCAGTACTTC. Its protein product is CASNGAGRGRPSYEQYF.

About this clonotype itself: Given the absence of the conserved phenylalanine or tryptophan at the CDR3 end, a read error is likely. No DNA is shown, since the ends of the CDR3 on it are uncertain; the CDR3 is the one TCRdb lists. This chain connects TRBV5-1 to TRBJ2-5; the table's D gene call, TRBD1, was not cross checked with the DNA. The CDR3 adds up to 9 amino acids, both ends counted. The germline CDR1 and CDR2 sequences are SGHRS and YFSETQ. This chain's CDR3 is CASSSGGTG.

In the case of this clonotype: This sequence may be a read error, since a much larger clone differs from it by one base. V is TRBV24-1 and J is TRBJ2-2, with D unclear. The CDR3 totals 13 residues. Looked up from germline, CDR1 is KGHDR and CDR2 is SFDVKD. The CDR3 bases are TGTGCCTCCAGTTACCCCCCCACCGGGGAGCTGTTTTTT. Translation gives CASSYPPTGELFF.

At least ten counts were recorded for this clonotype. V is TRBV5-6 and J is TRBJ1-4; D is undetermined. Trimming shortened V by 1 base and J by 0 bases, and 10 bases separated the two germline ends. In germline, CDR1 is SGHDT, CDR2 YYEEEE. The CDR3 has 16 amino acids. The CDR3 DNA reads TGTGCCAGCAGCTTGCCCGGTGAAACAACTAATGAAAAACTGTTTTTT. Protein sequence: CASSLPGETTNEKLFF.

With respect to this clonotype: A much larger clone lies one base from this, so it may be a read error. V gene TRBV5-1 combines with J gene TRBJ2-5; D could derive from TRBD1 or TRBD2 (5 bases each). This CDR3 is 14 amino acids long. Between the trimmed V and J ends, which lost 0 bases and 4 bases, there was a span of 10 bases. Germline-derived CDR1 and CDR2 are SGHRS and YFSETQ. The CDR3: CASSLGPGRETQYF. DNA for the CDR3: TGCGCCAGCAGCTTGGGGCCAGGGAGAGAGACCCAGTACTTC.

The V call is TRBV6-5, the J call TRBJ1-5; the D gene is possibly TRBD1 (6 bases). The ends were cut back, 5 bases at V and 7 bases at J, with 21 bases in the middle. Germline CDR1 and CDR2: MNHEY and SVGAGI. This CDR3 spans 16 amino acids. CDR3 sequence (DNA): TGTGCCAGCAGTCCGGGGATGGGGGCCAAGAGGCAGCCCCAGCATTTT. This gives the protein CASSPGMGAKRQPQHF.

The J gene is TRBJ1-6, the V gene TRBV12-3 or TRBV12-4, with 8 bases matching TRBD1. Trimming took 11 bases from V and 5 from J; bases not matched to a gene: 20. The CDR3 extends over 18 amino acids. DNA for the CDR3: TGTGCCTTCAGTTCCCGGCAGGGGGCGTTGCGTGATAATTCACCCCTCCACTTT. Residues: CAFSSRQGALRDNSPLHF.

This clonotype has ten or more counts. CDR3 sequence (DNA): TGCAGTGCTAGGATAGCGGGGGGGTATTACAATGAGCAGTTCTTC. This encodes CSARIAGGYYNEQFF. V is TRBV20-1 and J is TRBJ2-1, with 11 bases lining up with TRBD2. Germline-derived CDR1 and CDR2 are DFQATT and SNEGSKA (reference sequence). This CDR3 is 15 amino acids long. The trim removed 3 bases at V and 4 bases at J, leaving 5 bases unmatched.

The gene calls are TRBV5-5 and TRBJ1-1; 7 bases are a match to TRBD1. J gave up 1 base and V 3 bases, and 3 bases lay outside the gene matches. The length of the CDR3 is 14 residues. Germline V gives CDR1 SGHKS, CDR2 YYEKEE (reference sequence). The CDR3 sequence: CASSWGQQNTEAFF. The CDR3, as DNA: TGTGCCAGCAGCTGGGGACAGCAGAACACTGAAGCTTTCTTT.

CDR3 in amino acids: CASSPDRSTDTQYF. The CDR3 DNA reads TGTGCCAGCAGCCCTGACAGAAGCACAGATACGCAGTATTTT. The chain links TRBV7-3 to TRBJ2-3, with D perhaps TRBD1 (5 bases). The CDR3 is 14 amino acids. V was pared by 5 bases and J by 0 bases, with 9 bases between. CDR1 is SGHTA, CDR2 FQGTGA, per germline. Based on the CDR3 plus reference TRBV7-3 and TRBJ2-3, the full variable domain is GAGVSQTPSNKVTEKGKYVELRCDPISGHTALYWYRQSLGQGPEFLIYFQGTGAADDSGLPNDRFFAVRPEGSVSTLKIQRTERGDSAVYLCASSPDRSTDTQYFGPGTRLTVL.

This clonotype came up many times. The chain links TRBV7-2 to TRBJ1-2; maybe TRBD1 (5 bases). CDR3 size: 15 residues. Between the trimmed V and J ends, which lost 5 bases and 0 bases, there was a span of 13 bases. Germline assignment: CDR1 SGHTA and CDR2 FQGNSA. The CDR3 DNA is TGTGCCAGCAGCCCGGGGGGAGTAACTAACTATGGCTACACCTTC. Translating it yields CASSPGGVTNYGYTF.

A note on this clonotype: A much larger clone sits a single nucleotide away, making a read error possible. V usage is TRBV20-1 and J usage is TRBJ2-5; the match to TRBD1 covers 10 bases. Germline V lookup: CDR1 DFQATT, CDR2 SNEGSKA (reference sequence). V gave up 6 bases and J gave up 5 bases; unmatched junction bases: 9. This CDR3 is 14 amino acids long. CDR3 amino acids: CSATRDRGGETQYF. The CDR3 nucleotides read TGCAGTGCCACACGGGACAGGGGAGGCGAGACCCAGTACTTC.

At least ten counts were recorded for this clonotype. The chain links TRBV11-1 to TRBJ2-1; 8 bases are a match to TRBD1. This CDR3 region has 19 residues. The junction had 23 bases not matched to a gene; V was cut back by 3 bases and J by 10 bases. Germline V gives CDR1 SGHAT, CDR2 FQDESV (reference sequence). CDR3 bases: TGTGCCAGCAGCTTCCCAGGACAGGGCCGGACCTCAGCCCTCGGCGAGCAGTTCTTC. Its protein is CASSFPGQGRTSALGEQFF.

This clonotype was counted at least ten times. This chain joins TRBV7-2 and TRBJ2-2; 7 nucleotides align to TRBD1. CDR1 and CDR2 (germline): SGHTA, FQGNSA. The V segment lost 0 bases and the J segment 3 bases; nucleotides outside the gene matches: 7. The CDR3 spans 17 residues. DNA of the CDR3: TGTGCCAGCAGCTTAGCGCGAAGACAGGGATACACCGGGGAGCTGTTTTTT. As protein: CASSLARRQGYTGELFF.

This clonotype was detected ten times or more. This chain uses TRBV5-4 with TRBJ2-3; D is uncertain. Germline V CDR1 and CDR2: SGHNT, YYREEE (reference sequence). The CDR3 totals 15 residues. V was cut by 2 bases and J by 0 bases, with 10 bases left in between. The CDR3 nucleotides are TGTGCCAGCAGCTTACCTCCGTGGAGCACAGATACGCAGTATTTT. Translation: CASSLPPWSTDTQYF.

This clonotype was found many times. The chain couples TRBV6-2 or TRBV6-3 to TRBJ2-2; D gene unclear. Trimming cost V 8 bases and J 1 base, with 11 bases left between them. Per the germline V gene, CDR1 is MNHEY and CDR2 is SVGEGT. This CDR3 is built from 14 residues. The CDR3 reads CASRYHENTGELFF. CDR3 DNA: TGTGCCAGCCGGTACCATGAGAACACCGGGGAGCTGTTTTTT.

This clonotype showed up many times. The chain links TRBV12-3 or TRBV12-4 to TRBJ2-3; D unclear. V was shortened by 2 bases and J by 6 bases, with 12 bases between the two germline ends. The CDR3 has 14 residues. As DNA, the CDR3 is TGTGCCAGCAGTTTATTCTCGCCCCGGGATACGCAGTATTTT. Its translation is CASSLFSPRDTQYF.

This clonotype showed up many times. CDR3 nucleotide sequence: TGTGCCAGCAGTGACAATCCCGGGCTCGGGTCTGGGGCCAACGTCCTGACTTTC. Amino acids: CASSDNPGLGSGANVLTF. The rearrangement links TRBV6-4 to TRBJ2-6; no clear D. The CDR3 sequence is 18 residues long. Trimming removed 2 bases from V and 1 base from J, with 15 bases in between. Germline V gives CDR1 MRHNA, CDR2 SNTAGT.

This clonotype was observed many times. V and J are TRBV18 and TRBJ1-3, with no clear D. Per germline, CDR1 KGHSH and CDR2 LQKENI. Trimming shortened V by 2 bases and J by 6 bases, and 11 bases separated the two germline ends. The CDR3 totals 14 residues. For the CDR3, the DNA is TGTGCCAGCTCACCAGGTCCCCTTATAAACACCATATATTTT. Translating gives CASSPGPLINTIYF.